These T cell receptor beta chains were read from a single sample in a study of T cells in Graves' hyperthyroidism and ophthalmopathy. TCRdb re-called the multiplex PCR reads with MiXCR, one entry per CDR3 protein. Found here are around 530,000 distinct CDR3 sequences, roughly 17% of them singletons; the top ten hold roughly 18%. Sequencing input: blood. Source of these receptors: a young woman with Graves' ophthalmopathy. The CDR3 runs from the conserved cysteine through the conserved F or W. The D gene is left open where the match is weak. Size tells how often a clone was seen (once, few, many) or the class of an expanded clone, and some rows leave it out.

V: TRBV20-1
size: NA
J: TRBJ2-5
D: NA
DNA: TGCAGTGCTAGGGCGGGGACGTACCAAGAGACCCAGTACTTC
CDR3: CSARAGTYQETQYF

V: TRBV12-3/TRBV12-4
size: NA
J: TRBJ2-7
D: TRBD1
DNA: TGTGCCAGCAGTTTAGCGCTGGGGACAGACGAGCAGTACTTC
CDR3: CASSLALGTDEQYF

V: TRBV4-1
size: few
J: TRBJ1-1
D: NA
DNA: TGCGCCAGCACGCCCTTGACAGGCTTCCCTGAAGCTTTCTTT
CDR3: CASTPLTGFPEAFF

V: TRBV6-1
size: many
J: TRBJ1-5
D: NA
DNA: TGTGCCAGCAGTGAAGGCGACGACAATCAGCCCCAGCATTTT
CDR3: CASSEGDDNQPQHF

V: TRBV18
size: many
J: TRBJ2-1
D: TRBD2
DNA: TGTGCCAGCTCACCCCATGGACTAGCGGGAGCGAATGAGCAGTTCTTC
CDR3: CASSPHGLAGANEQFF

V: TRBV30
size: many
J: TRBJ1-5
D: NA
DNA: TGTGCCTGGCGTCAGGGCTTCAATCAGCCCCAGCATTTT
CDR3: CAWRQGFNQPQHF

V: TRBV2
size: many
J: TRBJ2-1
D: TRBD2
DNA: TGTGCCAGCAGTGAAAGGAGCGGGGTATACAATGAGCAGTTCTTC
CDR3: CASSERSGVYNEQFF

V: TRBV28
size: NA
J: TRBJ2-2
D: NA
DNA: TGTGCCAGCACCCAAATGACCGGGTCGAACACCGGGGAGCTGTTTTTT
CDR3: CASTQMTGSNTGELFF

V: TRBV13
size: NA
J: TRBJ2-6
D: TRBD2
DNA: TGTGCCAGCGGGACGGGAGGGGCCTCTGGGGCCAACGTCCTGACTTTC
CDR3: CASGTGGASGANVLTF

V: TRBV24-1
size: few
J: TRBJ1-5
D: TRBD1
DNA: TGTGCCACCAGTGATTTCCGGGACAGGGCCTTTCAGCCCCAGCATTTT
CDR3: CATSDFRDRAFQPQHF

V: TRBV27
size: many
J: TRBJ2-5
D: TRBD1
DNA: TGTGCCAGCAGTTCGGGACAGGGGAAGCGGGAGACCCAGTACTTC
CDR3: CASSSGQGKRETQYF

V: TRBV18
size: NA
J: TRBJ2-7
D: TRBD2
DNA: TGTGCCAGCTCACCAGGCGACAGCGGGAGTTACGAGCAGTACTTC
CDR3: CASSPGDSGSYEQYF

V: TRBV6-1
size: many
J: TRBJ1-1
D: TRBD1
DNA: TGTGCCAGCAGTGAAGCGCTGGGGACAGGGGGCGCGTTGGCTTTCTTT
CDR3: CASSEALGTGGALAFF

V: TRBV7-9
size: many
J: TRBJ2-1
D: TRBD2
DNA: TGTGCCAGCAGCTCCGGACTAGCGGGAAGGGTTTACTCCTACAATGAGCAGTTCTTC
CDR3: CASSSGLAGRVYSYNEQFF

V: TRBV5-1
size: many
J: TRBJ2-5
D: NA
DNA: TGCGCCAGCAGCTTGGAGACGGAGCAAGAGACCCAGTACTTC
CDR3: CASSLETEQETQYF

V: TRBV9
size: few
J: TRBJ2-2
D: TRBD1
DNA: TGTGCCAGCAGCGGACGGACAGGGGGCATATTAGACGGGGAGCTGTTTTTT
CDR3: CASSGRTGGILDGELFF

V: TRBV25-1
size: NA
J: TRBJ2-3
D: NA
DNA: TGTGCCAGCCGACCGGGTTCCAACACAGATACGCAGTATTTT
CDR3: CASRPGSNTDTQYF

V: TRBV28
size: many
J: TRBJ1-1
D: TRBD1
DNA: TGTGCCAGCAGAACCGGGACAGGTGAAGCTTTCTTT
CDR3: CASRTGTGEAFF

V: TRBV18
size: NA
J: TRBJ1-3
D: NA
DNA: TGTGCCAGCTCACCGGGACGAGCGGACACCATATATTTT
CDR3: CASSPGRADTIYF

V: TRBV18
size: many
J: TRBJ2-5
D: TRBD1
DNA: TGTGCCAGCTCACCGGACAGGGTGGCCCAAGAGACCCAGTACTTC
CDR3: CASSPDRVAQETQYF

V: TRBV9
size: NA
J: TRBJ1-1
D: NA
DNA: TGTGCCAGCAGCGTAGGGGGGTACGGGGACACTGAAGCTTTCTTT
CDR3: CASSVGGYGDTEAFF

V: TRBV12-3/TRBV12-4
size: many
J: TRBJ2-5
D: NA
DNA: TGTGCCAGCAGTTTGGTACAGGGAGGGAGAGAGACCCAGTACTTC
CDR3: CASSLVQGGRETQYF

V: TRBV6-1
size: few
J: TRBJ2-2
D: TRBD2
DNA: TGTGCCAGCAGTGCCCTATATAGCGGGGGGCCGGAGCTGTTTTTT
CDR3: CASSALYSGGPELFF

V: TRBV20-1
size: many
J: TRBJ2-5
D: NA
DNA: TGCAGGACAGAGGAGACCCAGTACTTC
CDR3: CRTEETQYF

V: TRBV10-3
size: NA
J: TRBJ2-2
D: TRBD1
DNA: TGTGCCACGTCAGGGGGTTATTCCGGGGAGCTGTTTTTT
CDR3: CATSGGYSGELFF

V: TRBV6-1
size: NA
J: TRBJ2-3
D: TRBD1
DNA: TGTGCCAGCAGTGGGACAGGGTATGAGACAGATACGCAGTATTTT
CDR3: CASSGTGYETDTQYF

V: TRBV7-2
size: many
J: TRBJ2-5
D: NA
DNA: TGTGCCAGCAGCTTATGGGCAGGTACCGAAGAGACCCAGTACTTC
CDR3: CASSLWAGTEETQYF

V: TRBV2
size: many
J: TRBJ2-5
D: NA
DNA: TGTGCCAGCAGTGCTATGACGGCGTGGGAGACCCAGTACTTC
CDR3: CASSAMTAWETQYF

V: TRBV7-9
size: many
J: TRBJ2-2
D: TRBD1
DNA: TGTGCCAGCAGCTTAGGGACAGGGGACACCGGGGAGCTGTTTTTT
CDR3: CASSLGTGDTGELFF

V: TRBV30
size: few
J: TRBJ1-5
D: TRBD1
DNA: TGTGCCTGGAGTTCGAAAGGGGGCTCCGGCAATCAGCCCCAGCATTTT
CDR3: CAWSSKGGSGNQPQHF

V: TRBV20-1
size: few
J: TRBJ2-7
D: NA
DNA: TGCAGTACTATTTCCGGGATCATCTACGAGCAGTACTTC
CDR3: CSTISGIIYEQYF

V: TRBV20-1
size: NA
J: TRBJ1-1
D: NA
DNA: TGCAGTGCTAGAGATTTGGAGGGGCTCACTGAAGCTTTCTTT
CDR3: CSARDLEGLTEAFF

V: TRBV28
size: few
J: TRBJ2-2
D: TRBD2
DNA: TGTGCCAGCAGCTCCAGGAGCGGGGGGTTCTTCACCGGGGAGCTGTTTTTT
CDR3: CASSSRSGGFFTGELFF

V: TRBV11-2
size: few
J: TRBJ2-7
D: NA
DNA: TGTGCCAGCAGCTCCTGGGAGGGGGCCTCCTACGAGCAGTACTTC
CDR3: CASSSWEGASYEQYF

V: TRBV6-1
size: NA
J: TRBJ1-6
D: NA
DNA: TGTGCCTCAGGGCTAAATTCACCCCTCCACTTT
CDR3: CASGLNSPLHF

V: TRBV2
size: NA
J: TRBJ2-3
D: TRBD2
DNA: TGTGCCAGCAAGGAGCGGGGGGCAGGAGATACGCAGTATTTT
CDR3: CASKERGAGDTQYF

V: TRBV11-3
size: many
J: TRBJ2-2
D: NA
DNA: TGTGCCAGCAGCGGGAGCGGGTACGGGGAGCTGTTTTTT
CDR3: CASSGSGYGELFF

V: TRBV6-2/TRBV6-3
size: many
J: TRBJ2-1
D: NA
DNA: TGTGCCAGCACTCGGTCCGGACGACGAAATGAGCAGTTCTTC
CDR3: CASTRSGRRNEQFF

V: TRBV19
size: NA
J: TRBJ2-3
D: NA
DNA: TGTGCCAGTAGTAATGGGCAGGGCACAGATACGCAGTATTTT
CDR3: CASSNGQGTDTQYF

V: TRBV6-1
size: few
J: TRBJ2-3
D: TRBD2
DNA: TGTGCCAGCAGCATACGGGGGGTCGGAGCAGATACGCAGTATTTT
CDR3: CASSIRGVGADTQYF

V: TRBV24-1
size: NA
J: TRBJ2-5
D: TRBD1
DNA: TGTGCCACCAGTGATCATGGGACAGGGCAAGAGACCCAGTACTTC
CDR3: CATSDHGTGQETQYF

V: TRBV20-1
size: many
J: TRBJ1-1
D: NA
DNA: TGCAGTGCTAGATGGTCGGAGAACACTGAAGCTTTCTTT
CDR3: CSARWSENTEAFF

V: TRBV2
size: NA
J: TRBJ2-1
D: NA
DNA: TGTACCAGCGGGGACCGGGACAGGTCTTTTAATGAGCAGTTCTTC
CDR3: CTSGDRDRSFNEQFF

V: TRBV6-1
size: few
J: TRBJ1-2
D: NA
DNA: TGTGCCAGCAGCCACCTGGACAGCTTGGGGTCTGCTGGCTACACCTTC
CDR3: CASSHLDSLGSAGYTF

V: TRBV6-2/TRBV6-3
size: once
J: TRBJ1-4
D: NA
DNA: TGTGCCAGCAGTCGAGGGGAGACTAATGAAAAACTGTTTTTT
CDR3: CASSRGETNEKLFF

V: TRBV19
size: few
J: TRBJ1-2
D: NA
DNA: TGTGCCAGTAGTACGACCCGGGACGGTAGTGGCTACACCTTC
CDR3: CASSTTRDGSGYTF

V: TRBV6-1
size: many
J: TRBJ2-2
D: TRBD2
DNA: TGTGCCAGCAGCGGAGAGGGAGGGGCCGGGGAGCTGTTTTTT
CDR3: CASSGEGGAGELFF

V: TRBV24-1
size: NA
J: TRBJ2-1
D: NA
DNA: TGTGCCACCAGTGATTTTATGGTAAATGAGCAGTTCTTC
CDR3: CATSDFMVNEQFF

V: TRBV20-1
size: NA
J: TRBJ1-5
D: TRBD1
DNA: TGCAGTGCTTCGGACAGGACCAAGGGGGGGCCCCAGCATTTT
CDR3: CSASDRTKGGPQHF

V: TRBV28
size: few
J: TRBJ1-5
D: NA
DNA: TGTGCCAGCAGTCCCCCGCGAGGGCAGCCCCAGCATTTT
CDR3: CASSPPRGQPQHF

V: TRBV2
size: many
J: TRBJ2-3
D: NA
DNA: TGTGCCAGCAGTGAAAGGACGGTACGGGATACGCAGTATTTT
CDR3: CASSERTVRDTQYF

V: TRBV3-1
size: few
J: TRBJ1-3
D: NA
DNA: TGTGCCAGCAGCCAAGATCTTAACCTGGGGGGACCCGGAAACACCATATATTTT
CDR3: CASSQDLNLGGPGNTIYF

V: TRBV6-1
size: few
J: TRBJ2-5
D: TRBD2
DNA: TGTGCCAGCACCCCACTGAGCGGGGGGTTGGAGACCCAGTACTTC
CDR3: CASTPLSGGLETQYF

V: TRBV19
size: NA
J: TRBJ1-5
D: NA
DNA: TGTGCCAGTAGGGGAGGACGGGTTAGCAATCAGCCCCAGCATTTT
CDR3: CASRGGRVSNQPQHF